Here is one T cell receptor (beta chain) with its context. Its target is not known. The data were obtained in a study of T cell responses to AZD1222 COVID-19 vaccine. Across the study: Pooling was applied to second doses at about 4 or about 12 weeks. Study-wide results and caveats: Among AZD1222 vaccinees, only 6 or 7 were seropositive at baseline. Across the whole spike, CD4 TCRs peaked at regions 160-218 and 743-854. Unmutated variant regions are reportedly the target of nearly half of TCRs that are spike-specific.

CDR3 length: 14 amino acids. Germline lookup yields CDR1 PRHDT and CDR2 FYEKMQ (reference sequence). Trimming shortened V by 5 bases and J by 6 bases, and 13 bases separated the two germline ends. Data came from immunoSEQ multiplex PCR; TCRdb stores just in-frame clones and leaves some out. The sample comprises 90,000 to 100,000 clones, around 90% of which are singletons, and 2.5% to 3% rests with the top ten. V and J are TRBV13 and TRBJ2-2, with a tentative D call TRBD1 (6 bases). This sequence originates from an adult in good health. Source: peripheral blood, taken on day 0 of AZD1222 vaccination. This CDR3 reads CASSQPQGSGELFF. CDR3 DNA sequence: TGTGCCAGCAGCCAGCCACAGGGTTCCGGGGAGCTGTTTTTT.